What follows are 32 T cell receptor beta chains derived from one specimen sequenced in a study of OX40 agonist ivuxolimab in advanced cancers. Assay: immunoSEQ multiplex PCR; the TCRdb copy retains only in-frame clones and omits some. The repertoire holds about 84,000 clones, with approximately 89% as singletons. The sequenced sample was CD4+ or CD8+ T cells sorted from blood, obtained in a trial of the OX40 agonist ivuxolimab. The receptor set was obtained from an adult with an advanced solid tumor such as melanoma, head and neck, liver or kidney cancer.

The chain recombines TRBV20-1 with TRBJ2-1; a weak D match, TRBD1 (5 bases). The CDR3 is 11 amino acids. V lost 6 bases to trimming and J lost 15 bases, with 18 bases between them. Germline CDR1 and CDR2: DFQATT and SNEGSKA (reference sequence). This CDR3 is CSASSMGQPFF. The CDR3 DNA is TGCAGTGCATCGAGTATGGGGCAGCCGTTCTTC.

The chain recombines TRBV5-1 with TRBJ1-6; D is unresolved. Germline assignment: CDR1 SGHRS and CDR2 YFSETQ. This CDR3 has 14 residues. Trimming shortened V by 0 bases and J by 8 bases, and 9 bases separated the two germline ends. The CDR3 sequence is CASSLDTLYSPLHF. DNA for the CDR3: TGCGCCAGCAGCTTGGACACTTTATATTCACCCCTCCACTTT.

The chain has TRBV7-2 and TRBJ2-7; tentatively, D is TRBD2 (6 bases). Germline CDR1 reads SGHTA; CDR2 reads FQGNSA. V was trimmed by 5 bases and J by 6 bases, leaving 17 bases between them. The CDR3 contains 14 residues. CDR3 protein: CASSLPGDLAEQYF. As DNA, the CDR3 is TGTGCCAGCAGCCTACCCGGGGACTTGGCCGAGCAGTACTTC.

This chain links TRBV5-1 with TRBJ2-7; D is unresolved. The germline CDR1 and CDR2 sequences are SGHRS and YFSETQ. The CDR3 is made up of 13 amino acids. Deletions cut 6 bases from V and 2 bases from J, with 12 bases between. The CDR3 loop is CASNGVGTYEQYF. In DNA form, the CDR3 reads TGCGCCAGCAATGGCGTTGGAACCTACGAGCAGTACTTC.

The chain employs TRBV6-5 and TRBJ2-2; D uncertain. This CDR3 is 13 amino acids long. Germline-derived CDR1 and CDR2 are MNHEY and SVGAGI. V was pared by 9 bases and J by 0 bases, with 8 bases between. CDR3 amino acids: CASTQANTGELFF. CDR3 nucleotides: TGTGCCAGTACGCAGGCGAACACCGGGGAGCTGTTTTTT.

The chain is built from TRBV19 and TRBJ2-7; D is ambiguous. CDR1 LNHDA and CDR2 SQIVND come from the germline V gene (reference sequence). The V and J ends lost 7 bases and 3 bases respectively, with 4 bases between them. The CDR3 covers 10 residues. CDR3 nucleotides: TGTGCCAGTACCAACTACGAGCAGTACTTC. It specifies CASTNYEQYF.

This chain links TRBV11-2 with TRBJ1-1; no clear D gene. This CDR3 is 13 amino acids long. Germline CDR1 is SGHAT and CDR2 is FQNNGV. The V end lost 5 bases, the J end lost 3 bases, and 10 bases lay between the germline ends. CDR3 coding DNA: TGTGCCAGCAGCGCCCGGGGTGACACTGAAGCTTTCTTT. Its translation is CASSARGDTEAFF.

The rearrangement links TRBV6-5 to TRBJ2-1; perhaps TRBD1 as D (7 bases). V shed 0 bases and J shed 8 bases, with 14 bases lying between them. This CDR3 comprises 15 residues. The germline CDR1 and CDR2 sequences are MNHEY and SVGAGI. CDR3 sequence reads: CASSYSTQGGDEQFF. In DNA form, the CDR3 reads TGTGCCAGCAGTTACTCGACGCAGGGGGGAGATGAGCAGTTCTTC.

The rearrangement links TRBV7-3 to TRBJ2-3, with 7 bases identical to TRBD2. The CDR3 length is 13 residues. In germline, CDR1 is SGHTA, CDR2 FQGTGA. Germline trimming cut 5 bases from V and 7 bases from J; bases unmatched to any gene: 6. The CDR3 DNA reads as TGTGCCAGCAGCCGGCGGGAGCTACATACGCAGTATTTT. Translating it yields CASSRRELHTQYF.

V usage is TRBV28 and J usage is TRBJ2-7; a possible D gene is TRBD2 (6 bases). Germline CDR1 reads MDHEN; CDR2 reads SYDVKM. The germline V and J ends were trimmed by 3 bases and 6 bases, with 15 bases remaining between them. CDR3 length: 14 amino acids. CDR3 residues: CASSFGGPPPEQYF. CDR3 bases: TGTGCCAGCAGTTTTGGAGGGCCCCCGCCCGAGCAGTACTTC.

The V call is TRBV30, the J call TRBJ1-6; 9 bases map to TRBD1. There are 14 residues in the CDR3. V dropped 3 bases and J dropped 9; count of bases not matched to a gene: 6. Looked up from germline, CDR1 is GTSNPN and CDR2 is SVGIG (reference sequence). The CDR3 region is CAWRGQGLSSPLHF. CDR3 bases: TGTGCCTGGAGGGGACAGGGACTCTCTTCACCCCTCCACTTT.

The chain is built from TRBV2 and TRBJ1-1; 9 positions agree with TRBD1. In germline, CDR1 is SNHLY, CDR2 FYNNEI. The CDR3 consists of 15 residues. Losses at the gene ends were 5 bases for V and 0 bases for J; bases not matched to a gene: 4. The CDR3 sequence: CASSSQGAVNTEAFF. The DNA for the CDR3 is TGTGCCAGCAGTTCACAGGGGGCCGTGAACACTGAAGCTTTCTTT.

The rearrangement uses TRBV30 and TRBJ1-4, with D hard to call. Trimming left V 3 bases short and J 1 base short, with 9 bases between. The germline CDR1 and CDR2 sequences are GTSNPN and SVGIG (reference sequence). This CDR3 has 14 amino acids. Here the CDR3 reads CAWSLTRTNEKLFF. Here the CDR3 DNA reads TGTGCCTGGAGCCTCACCCGAACTAATGAAAAACTGTTTTTT.

The rearrangement links TRBV2 to TRBJ1-1; no clear D gene. The CDR3 spans 13 residues. CDR1 is SNHLY, CDR2 FYNNEI, per germline. Trimming shortened V by 8 bases and J by 5 bases, and 15 bases separated the two germline ends. The CDR3 DNA is TGTGCCAGCCAAAGGGCGGTGGTGACTGAAGCTTTCTTT. Its translation: CASQRAVVTEAFF.

The rearrangement joins TRBV19 to TRBJ1-2, with 9 bases lining up with TRBD1. The germline V gene encodes CDR1 LNHDA and CDR2 SQIVND (reference sequence). This CDR3 comprises 17 residues. V lost 5 bases to trimming and J lost 4 bases; unmatched junction nucleotides: 14. CDR3 sequence: CASSHLRNRGRPYGYTF. The CDR3 bases are TGTGCCAGTAGTCACCTACGGAACAGGGGGCGCCCCTATGGCTACACCTTC.

V gene TRBV19 combines with J gene TRBJ2-2, with 7 bases lining up with TRBD2. V was pared by 5 bases and J by 5 bases, with 8 bases of the junction left unmatched. From germline, CDR1 is LNHDA and CDR2 SQIVND (reference sequence). The CDR3 runs 15 residues. The CDR3 nucleotides read TGTGCCAGTAGTGGACGGGGACTATATACCGGGGAGCTGTTTTTT. Translation: CASSGRGLYTGELFF.

The chain has TRBV11-2 and TRBJ2-6, with 9 bases fitting TRBD2. Losses at the gene ends were 3 bases for V and 1 base for J; bases not matched to a gene: 1. CDR1 and CDR2 (germline): SGHAT, FQNNGV. CDR3 size: 16 residues. CDR3 sequence reads: CASSFSGRSGANVLTF. CDR3 nucleotides: TGTGCCAGCAGCTTTAGCGGGAGATCTGGGGCCAACGTCCTGACTTTC.

J is TRBJ2-5 and V is TRBV5-1; 7 bases are a match to TRBD1. This CDR3 is 15 amino acids long. After removal of 4 bases from V and 5 bases from J, the junction contained 11 bases not matched to a gene. Germline-derived CDR1 and CDR2 are SGHRS and YFSETQ. DNA of the CDR3: TGCGCCAGCAGCCCTAGACAGGGAAGGAGTGAGACCCAGTACTTC. The encoded protein is CASSPRQGRSETQYF.

This clone was observed a handful of times. The CDR3 nucleotides read TGTGCCTGGAGTGGTACGGGCTTCGGTGAAGCTTTCTTT. It specifies CAWSGTGFGEAFF. V usage is TRBV30 and J usage is TRBJ1-1; D unresolved. CDR1 is GTSNPN and CDR2 is SVGIG in the germline V gene (reference sequence). V was cut by 1 base and J by 7 bases, with 13 bases left in between. The CDR3 is 13 amino acids.

This clone was picked up one time. The chain employs TRBV10-2 and TRBJ2-7, with 7 bases fitting TRBD1. The CDR3 contains 12 residues. After removal of 7 bases from V and 6 bases from J, the junction contained 6 bases not matched to a gene. Germline CDR1 is WSHSY and CDR2 is SAAADI. This chain's CDR3 is CASTMTGSEQYF. The CDR3 bases are TGCGCCAGCACCATGACAGGGTCCGAGCAGTACTTC.

This sequence joins TRBV9 and TRBJ2-1; 8 bases agree with TRBD1. Germline V gene lookup returns CDR1 SGDLS and CDR2 YYNGEE. V lost 2 bases, J lost 7 bases, and 8 bases stayed unmatched. The CDR3 is made up of 15 amino acids. CDR3 sequence: CASSVLPGQVNEQFF. The CDR3 DNA reads as TGTGCCAGCAGCGTCTTGCCGGGACAGGTTAATGAGCAGTTCTTC.

The genes are TRBV10-3 and TRBJ1-2; 7 bases fit TRBD1. Germline trimming cut 3 bases from V and 7 bases from J; bases unmatched to any gene: 5. Germline V gives CDR1 ENHRY, CDR2 SYGVKD. The CDR3 totals 13 residues. As DNA, the CDR3 is TGTGCCATCAGTGACGACAGGGTTGGTGGCTACACCTTC. Protein: CAISDDRVGGYTF.

This rearrangement joins TRBV9 to TRBJ2-3, with 8 bases aligning to TRBD2. V lost 0 bases and J lost 2; bases outside the gene matches: 5. Germline-derived CDR1 and CDR2 are SGDLS and YYNGEE. The CDR3 length is 16 residues. The CDR3 protein is CASSVADSGTTDTQYF. The DNA for the CDR3 is TGTGCCAGCAGCGTAGCGGATAGCGGGACCACAGATACGCAGTATTTT.

This chain connects TRBV19 to TRBJ2-7; the match to TRBD2 covers 12 bases. The CDR3 runs 15 residues. Germline values: CDR1 LNHDA, CDR2 SQIVND (reference sequence). With V trimmed by 4 bases and J by 3 bases, 4 bases remained unmatched. In DNA, the CDR3 is TGTGCCAGTAGTAGCGGACTAGCGGGACTCTACGAGCAGTACTTC. Translated, it gives CASSSGLAGLYEQYF.

The CDR3 loop reads CASSDRRGDYNEQFF. CDR3 nucleotide sequence: TGTGCCAGCAGTGACAGGCGGGGGGACTACAATGAGCAGTTCTTC. The V call is TRBV2, the J call TRBJ2-1; TRBD2 agrees at 8 bases. J was trimmed by 3 bases and V by 3 bases; bases with no gene match: 4. Germline lookup yields CDR1 SNHLY and CDR2 FYNNEI. This CDR3 comprises 15 residues.

The rearrangement links TRBV7-8 to TRBJ2-2, with unresolved D. There are 14 residues in the CDR3. The V end lost 3 bases, the J end lost 2 bases, and 7 bases lay between the germline ends. The germline gives CDR1 SGHVS, CDR2 FQNEAQ. The CDR3 sequence: CASSLSGNTGELFF. CDR3 sequence (DNA): TGTGCCAGCAGCTTGTCGGGTAACACCGGGGAGCTGTTTTTT.

This chain uses TRBV7-2 with TRBJ1-5; the D gene is possibly TRBD1 (6 bases). Trimming took off 5 bases at V and 1 base at J, with 15 bases between the two ends. In germline, CDR1 is SGHTA, CDR2 FQGNSA. CDR3 length: 16 amino acids. Here the CDR3 reads CASSPSGAGSNQPQHF. The CDR3 DNA reads TGTGCCAGCAGCCCCTCGGGGGCGGGGAGCAATCAGCCCCAGCATTTT.

V and J are TRBV21-1 and TRBJ2-5; TRBD2 was called by the table and not checked on the DNA. TRBV21-1 represents a pseudogene. The CDR3 is 14 residues long. DNA for the CDR3: TGTGCCAGCAGCAATCGGAGGTGGGCTGAAGCCCAGTACTTC. It is translated as CASSNRRWAEAQYF.

This clone was seen more than once but under ten times. The chain is built from TRBV10-3 and TRBJ1-6; 7 bases line up with TRBD1. This CDR3 is 16 amino acids long. Trimming cost V 2 bases and J 6 bases; bases outside gene matches: 7. Germline CDR1 is ENHRY and CDR2 is SYGVKD. In DNA, the CDR3 is TGTGCCATCAGTGAGCCGAAGGGACAGAGTAATTCACCCCTCCACTTT. Translated, it gives CAISEPKGQSNSPLHF.

The gene calls are TRBV19 and TRBJ1-2; the D gene is possibly TRBD1 (6 bases). The CDR3 has 15 amino acids. Germline CDR1 reads LNHDA; CDR2 reads SQIVND (reference sequence). Trimming pared 4 bases from V and 5 bases from J, leaving 17 bases between. The CDR3 sequence: CASSTLQGWIYGYTF. DNA for the CDR3: TGTGCCAGTAGTACCTTACAGGGTTGGATATATGGCTACACCTTC. The entire variable domain, with the rest obtained from reference TRBV19 and TRBJ1-2, is as follows: DGGITQSPKYLFRKEGQNVTLSCEQNLNHDAMYWYRQDPGQGLRLIYYSQIVNDFQKGDIAEGYSVSREKKESFPLTVTSAQKNPTAFYLCASSTLQGWIYGYTFGSGTRLTVV.

The V call is TRBV19, the J call TRBJ2-1; 10 nucleotides match TRBD2. Germline CDR1 reads LNHDA; CDR2 reads SQIVND (reference sequence). V trimming: 6 bases; J trimming: 3 bases; junction bases outside the gene matches: 11. This CDR3 is 17 amino acids long. As DNA, the CDR3 is TGTGCCAGTAGGGGGGCCGGGACTAGCGTGCACTACAATGAGCAGTTCTTC. Translated, it gives CASRGAGTSVHYNEQFF.

The chain joins TRBV4-2 to TRBJ2-1; D may match TRBD1 or TRBD2 (5 bases each). This CDR3 is 14 amino acids long. Germline CDR1 and CDR2: LGHNA and YNFKEQ. The V end was cut by 4 bases, the J end by 10 bases, with 17 bases between. The CDR3 loop is CASSPPPGQKEQFF. In DNA form, the CDR3 reads TGTGCCAGCAGCCCTCCCCCGGGGCAAAAGGAGCAGTTCTTC.